One sample yielded the 19 T cell receptor beta chains listed below, sequenced in a study of T-cell memory formation after mild COVID-19. TCRdb called the 5' RACE reads again in MiXCR, with one record for every CDR3 protein. The table records about 250,000 distinct CDR3 sequences, 15% of them present only once. Sequencing used PBMCs or a T cell subset sorted from them (not recorded which). Every receptor here comes from an adult woman who had mild COVID-19 (a few samples of this study predate the infection). Cell type and time point are not known.

This clonotype has just a few counts. V usage is TRBV5-1 and J usage is TRBJ2-5, with 11 bases lining up with TRBD1. The CDR3 has 14 amino acids. Germline loops: CDR1 SGHRS, CDR2 YFSETQ. V lost 4 bases and J lost 4; bases outside the gene matches: 3. CDR3 bases: TGCGCCAGCAGCGCCGGGACAGGGGGAGAGACCCAGTACTTC. Translation gives CASSAGTGGETQYF.

The rearrangement uses TRBV13 and TRBJ1-2; 7 bases are a match to TRBD1. Germline V lookup: CDR1 PRHDT, CDR2 FYEKMQ (reference sequence). The CDR3 totals 16 residues. V shed 5 bases, J shed 5 bases, and the junction held 14 bases outside the gene matches. CDR3 sequence (DNA): TGTGCCAGCAGCCTCCTTAGGGGACAGACCACTTATGGCTACACCTTC. The encoded protein is CASSLLRGQTTYGYTF.

This clonotype was observed many times. This chain joins TRBV7-8 and TRBJ2-1; D might be TRBD1 or TRBD2, each matching 5 bases. The V gene's germline CDR1 is SGHVS and CDR2 FQNEAQ. Trimming took off 1 base at V and 0 bases at J, with 13 bases between the two ends. This CDR3 has 17 residues. The CDR3 here is CASSLGTGDVSYNEQFF. Written as DNA, the CDR3 is TGTGCCAGCAGCTTAGGGACCGGGGACGTCTCCTACAATGAGCAGTTCTTC. The full variable domain, with the rest looked up from reference TRBV7-8 and TRBJ2-1, is GAGVSQSPRYKVAKRGQDVALRCDPISGHVSLFWYQQALGQGPEFLTYFQNEAQLDKSGLPSDRFFAERPEGSVSTLKIQRTQQEDSAVYLCASSLGTGDVSYNEQFFGPGTRLTVL.

The chain uses TRBV11-2 and TRBJ1-3; TRBD1 aligns across 7 bases. From germline, CDR1 is SGHAT and CDR2 FQNNGV. The CDR3 consists of 16 residues. V lost 5 bases and J lost 0; bases outside the gene matches: 7. CDR3: CASSPRGPSSGNTIYF. The DNA of the CDR3 is TGTGCCAGCAGCCCTAGGGGGCCCAGCTCTGGAAACACCATATATTTT. Full variable domain (missing parts from reference TRBV11-2 and TRBJ1-3): EAGVAQSPRYKIIEKRQSVAFWCNPISGHATLYWYQQILGQGPKLLIQFQNNGVVDDSQLPKDRFSAERLKGVDSTLKIQPAKLEDSAVYLCASSPRGPSSGNTIYFGEGSWLTVV.

The chain joins TRBV7-2 to TRBJ2-7; 8 nucleotides line up with TRBD2. The CDR3 contains 16 residues. Looked up from germline, CDR1 is SGHTA and CDR2 is FQGNSA. Trimming took 3 bases from V and 1 from J; bases not matched to a gene: 8. The CDR3, as DNA: TGTGCCAGCAGCTTGACCGGGACTAGTTATTCCTACGAGCAGTACTTC. Translation gives CASSLTGTSYSYEQYF.

A few counts support this clonotype. The genes are TRBV6-2 or TRBV6-3 and TRBJ2-7; tentative D call: TRBD1 (6 bases). CDR1 is MNHEY, CDR2 SVGEGT, per germline. CDR3 size: 12 residues. V gave up 5 bases and J gave up 2 bases, with 7 bases separating them. This CDR3 is CASSGQTYEQYF. The CDR3 DNA reads as TGTGCCAGCAGTGGACAGACCTACGAGCAGTACTTC.

The chain recombines TRBV14 with TRBJ2-1; TRBD1 might be the D (6 bases). V lost 6 bases, J lost 10 bases, and 19 bases lay in between. The CDR3 contains 14 residues. Germline values: CDR1 SGHDN, CDR2 FVKESK. Here the CDR3 DNA reads TGTGCCAGCAGACCGAATTACAGGGCATGGGAGCAGTTCTTC. Encoded protein: CASRPNYRAWEQFF.

This clonotype has more than one count but fewer than ten. The V and J genes are TRBV6-2 or TRBV6-3 and TRBJ2-1; 10 nucleotides agree with TRBD2. The germline V gene encodes CDR1 MNHEY and CDR2 SVGEGT. This CDR3 spans 14 amino acids. V was clipped by 4 bases and J by 9 bases; unmatched bases: 6. The CDR3 sequence: CASSSSGSRPEQFF. The DNA for the CDR3 is TGTGCCAGCAGTTCTAGCGGGAGCCGACCTGAGCAGTTCTTC.

This clonotype was counted between two and nine times. The rearrangement uses TRBV15 and TRBJ2-5; D call uncertain. The germline V and J ends were trimmed by 1 base and 5 bases, with 8 bases remaining between them. The CDR3 has 13 residues. CDR1 and CDR2 (germline): LNHNV, YYDKDF (reference sequence). The CDR3 here is CATSRGIDETQYF. CDR3 nucleotide sequence: TGTGCCACCAGCAGAGGGATTGATGAGACCCAGTACTTC.

This clonotype was counted at least ten times. The chain combines TRBV5-1 with TRBJ2-7; 8 bases align to TRBD1. The CDR3 loop spans 15 amino acids. Trimming at V came to 2 bases and at J to 2 bases, leaving 6 bases not matched to a gene. CDR1 SGHRS and CDR2 YFSETQ come from the germline V gene. The CDR3 sequence: CASSLAPGQAYEQYF. The CDR3 DNA reads as TGCGCCAGCAGCTTAGCACCGGGACAGGCCTACGAGCAGTACTTC.

The chain has TRBV5-1 and TRBJ2-5; 10 nucleotides agree with TRBD1. Germline loops: CDR1 SGHRS, CDR2 YFSETQ. V lost 2 bases and J lost 4; bases outside the gene matches: 5. The CDR3 is 15 amino acids. CDR3 nucleotides: TGCGCCAGCAGCTTAGGGACAGGGGCTAGAGAGACCCAGTACTTC. Translation gives CASSLGTGARETQYF.

This chain joins TRBV7-9 and TRBJ1-1; no clear D. Germline V CDR1 and CDR2: SEHNR, FQNEAQ (reference sequence). V lost 3 bases, J lost 4 bases, and 9 bases lay in between. The CDR3 length is 13 residues. In DNA form, the CDR3 reads TGTGCCAGCAGCTTTTCGGAGGGCACTGAAGCTTTCTTT. This sequence encodes CASSFSEGTEAFF.

This clonotype showed up just once. This rearrangement joins TRBV7-2 to TRBJ2-2, with TRBD2 matching over 13 bases. CDR1 and CDR2 (germline): SGHTA, FQGNSA. V shed 5 bases and J 1 base; nucleotides not matched to a gene: 7. The CDR3 totals 18 residues. CDR3 sequence: CASSAGLAGIGNTGELFF. In DNA, the CDR3 is TGTGCCAGCAGCGCGGGACTAGCGGGGATAGGGAACACCGGGGAGCTGTTTTTT.

The CDR3 is CASSLSAGHRSDGYTF. The DNA for the CDR3 is TGTGCCAGCAGTTTAAGCGCCGGACACCGTTCGGATGGCTACACCTTC. The genes are TRBV12-3 or TRBV12-4 and TRBJ1-2, with D tentatively TRBD1 (5 bases). The V gene lost 2 bases and the J gene lost 6 bases, with 19 bases spanning the gap. The CDR3 totals 16 residues.

This clonotype showed up just a few times. The gene calls are TRBV7-2 and TRBJ2-7; D remains unclear. There are 15 residues in the CDR3. Germline V gives CDR1 SGHTA, CDR2 FQGNSA. V lost 2 bases and J lost 5, with 16 bases in between. The CDR3 region is CASSLMSLPPDEQYF. The CDR3 DNA reads as TGTGCCAGCAGCTTAATGAGCCTACCTCCCGACGAGCAGTACTTC.

This clonotype was counted only a few times. The chain recombines TRBV2 with TRBJ2-7, with D possibly TRBD1 on 6 matching bases. Germline V CDR1 and CDR2: SNHLY, FYNNEI. Between the trimmed V and J ends, which lost 4 bases and 2 bases, there was a span of 12 bases. The CDR3 runs 14 residues. The CDR3 sequence is CASSVQGSTYEQYF. CDR3 DNA sequence: TGTGCCAGCAGTGTTCAGGGGTCTACCTACGAGCAGTACTTC.

This clonotype was recorded a few times. Here the CDR3 reads CSVATLTGGYGYTF. As DNA, the CDR3 is TGCAGCGTGGCGACCCTAACAGGGGGTTATGGCTACACCTTC. The chain joins TRBV29-1 to TRBJ1-2, with TRBD1 identical over 8 bases. The V gene's germline CDR1 is SQVTM and CDR2 ANQGSEA. The CDR3 consists of 14 residues. V gave up 6 bases and J gave up 5 bases; unmatched junction bases: 11.

This chain joins TRBV18 and TRBJ1-3; TRBD1 might be the D (5 bases). The CDR3 contains 15 residues. Trimming stripped 8 bases from V and 0 bases from J, with 14 bases between. Germline V gene sequence: CDR1 KGHSH, CDR2 LQKENI. The CDR3 here is CASLGAPTSGNTIYF. Here the CDR3 DNA reads TGTGCCAGCCTAGGGGCACCGACCTCTGGAAACACCATATATTTT.

In its sample, this clonotype was seen a few times. V and J are TRBV29-1 and TRBJ1-2, with D uncertain. Per the germline V gene, CDR1 is SQVTM and CDR2 is ANQGSEA. Trimming stripped 5 bases from V and 0 bases from J, with 16 bases between. The CDR3 contains 15 residues. The CDR3 coding sequence is TGCAGCGTTACCAAGGTCCAACCCACTAACTATGGCTACACCTTC. Amino acids: CSVTKVQPTNYGYTF.